The 23 T cell receptor beta chains listed next were all sequenced from one sample in a study of neurological immune-mediated disorders. Time point: technical triplicate 2. TCRdb passed the 5' RACE reads through MiXCR, listing each CDR3 protein once. The table lists fewer than 40,000 distinct CDR3 sequences, 10% to 15% of them singletons. Sequenced input: CD4+ T cells from blood. The receptors shown here come from a female donor with HTLV-1-associated myelopathy (HAM/TSP).

This clonotype was seen at least ten times. The rearrangement joins TRBV6-5 to TRBJ1-2; D might be TRBD1 (6 bases). The V and J ends lost 8 bases and 6 bases respectively, with 13 bases between them. Germline values: CDR1 MNHEY, CDR2 SVGAGI. This CDR3 contains 12 residues. The CDR3 loop reads CASGNRADGYTF. CDR3 nucleotide sequence: TGTGCCAGCGGGAACAGGGCGGATGGCTACACCTTC.

This clonotype was observed at least ten times. The chain is built from TRBV10-3 and TRBJ2-1, with 12 bases lining up with TRBD2. CDR1 and CDR2 from the germline V gene are ENHRY and SYGVKD. CDR3 length equals 18 residues. V dropped 6 bases and J dropped 0; count of bases not matched to a gene: 9. Written as DNA, the CDR3 is TGTGCCATCAGCAAAGAGACTAGCGGGAGCATCTCCTACAATGAGCAGTTCTTC. Translating it yields CAISKETSGSISYNEQFF.

This clonotype was counted at least ten times. The chain is built from TRBV5-1 and TRBJ1-5; D is uncertain. Germline lookup yields CDR1 SGHRS and CDR2 YFSETQ. Trimming stripped 2 bases from V and 5 bases from J, with 8 bases between. The CDR3 loop spans 13 amino acids. The CDR3 DNA is TGCGCCAGCAGCTTTACTACGGATCAGCCCCAGCATTTT. Translated, it gives CASSFTTDQPQHF.

This clonotype was seen repeatedly, ten times or more. The rearrangement joins TRBV6-2 or TRBV6-3 to TRBJ2-6; D is possibly TRBD2 (6 bases). Germline-derived CDR1 and CDR2 are MNHEY and SVGEGT. There are 16 residues in the CDR3. The V gene lost 5 bases and the J gene lost 0 bases, with 11 bases spanning the gap. The CDR3 DNA reads TGTGCCAGCAGTGTCGGGAGAGCCTCTGGGGCCAACGTCCTGACTTTC. It encodes CASSVGRASGANVLTF.

This clonotype was seen at least ten times. This chain links TRBV5-1 with TRBJ1-2; D is uncertain. This CDR3 has 14 residues. The germline gives CDR1 SGHRS, CDR2 YFSETQ. Trimming removed 0 bases from V and 6 bases from J, with 12 bases in between. The DNA of the CDR3 is TGCGCCAGCAGCTTGGATCCGGATAGCCATGGCTACACCTTC. Translated, it gives CASSLDPDSHGYTF. The variable domain in full, with the rest retrieved from reference TRBV5-1 and TRBJ1-2, is KAGVTQTPRYLIKTRGQQVTLSCSPISGHRSVSWYQQTPGQGLQFLFEYFSETQRNKGNFPGRFSGRQFSNSRSEMNVSTLELGDSALYLCASSLDPDSHGYTFGSGTRLTVV.

In its sample, this clonotype was seen many times. V is TRBV20-1 and J is TRBJ2-7; 7 bases are a match to TRBD2. The germline V gene encodes CDR1 DFQATT and CDR2 SNEGSKA (reference sequence). The CDR3 extends over 14 amino acids. V dropped 6 bases and J dropped 1; count of bases not matched to a gene: 9. The CDR3 DNA sequence: TGCAGTGCGCTGGGGGGGGACGGATCCTACGAGCAGTACTTC. It translates to CSALGGDGSYEQYF.

This clonotype was found many times. The chain employs TRBV29-1 and TRBJ2-2, with TRBD2 identical over 8 bases. Unmatched junction bases numbered 8, after V lost 7 bases and J lost 7 bases. Germline V gene data show CDR1 as SQVTM and CDR2 as ANQGSEA. The CDR3 is 13 residues long. The CDR3 protein is CSAAGGGYGELFF. The CDR3 DNA sequence: TGCAGCGCTGCCGGGGGGGGTTACGGGGAGCTGTTTTTT.

This clonotype was counted at least ten times. The V call is TRBV5-1, the J call TRBJ1-3, with D maybe TRBD1 (5 bases). Germline CDR1 and CDR2: SGHRS and YFSETQ. The CDR3 is 15 amino acids. V shed 3 bases and J shed 3 bases, with 13 bases lying between them. CDR3 DNA sequence: TGCGCCAGCAGCTCGGGACCAGGGTATGGAAACACCATATATTTT. Translation gives CASSSGPGYGNTIYF.

This clonotype was counted a single time. Relative to the germline gene, one junction end is altered; a read error may explain this. The chain combines TRBV20-1 with TRBJ2-1, with D possibly matching TRBD2 (5 bases). CDR1 DFQATT and CDR2 SNEGSKA come from the germline V gene (reference sequence). This CDR3 comprises 15 residues. The CDR3 reads CNAGPGKKTDNEQFF. In nucleotides, the CDR3 is TGCAATGCTGGACCGGGAAAAAAAACAGACAATGAGCAGTTCTTC.

The gene calls are TRBV5-8 and TRBJ2-3; 9 positions match TRBD1. J lost 3 bases, V lost 5 bases, and 7 bases had no gene match. The CDR3 totals 15 residues. Germline assignment: CDR1 SGHTS and CDR2 YDEGEE. The CDR3 coding sequence is TGTGCCAGCAGAACCGGGACAGGGCGAACAGATACGCAGTATTTT. Its translation is CASRTGTGRTDTQYF. Together with reference TRBV5-8 and TRBJ2-3, the CDR3 gives the full variable domain: EAGVTQSPTHLIKTRGQQATLRCSPISGHTSVYWYQQALGLGLQFLLWYDEGEERNRGNFPPRFSGRQFPNYSSELNVNALELEDSALYLCASRTGTGRTDTQYFGPGTRLTVL.

The table lists this clonotype with a few counts. V and J are TRBV20-1 and TRBJ2-1; 8 bases fit TRBD2. There are 15 residues in the CDR3. Trimming at V came to 3 bases and at J to 3 bases, leaving 7 bases not matched to a gene. Germline values: CDR1 DFQATT, CDR2 SNEGSKA (reference sequence). The CDR3 coding sequence is TGCAGTGCTAGGAGCGGGAGAGGTTTCTACAATGAGCAGTTCTTC. This codes for CSARSGRGFYNEQFF.

This clonotype has ten or more counts. The J gene is TRBJ1-6, the V gene TRBV5-5; D is possibly TRBD1 (5 bases). The CDR3 spans 16 residues. Trimming took 4 bases from V and 7 from J, leaving 18 bases between them. The germline gives CDR1 SGHKS, CDR2 YYEKEE (reference sequence). The CDR3 DNA follows: TGTGCCAGCAGCCCATTACCCGGGGCAATCAATTCACCCCTCCACTTT. Amino acid sequence: CASSPLPGAINSPLHF. The variable domain in full, completed from reference TRBV5-5 and TRBJ1-6, reads DAGVTQSPTHLIKTRGQQVTLRCSPISGHKSVSWYQQVLGQGPQFIFQYYEKEERGRGNFPDRFSARQFPNYSSELNVNALLLGDSALYLCASSPLPGAINSPLHFGNGTRLTVT.

The table lists this clonotype with many counts. The V and J genes are TRBV6-5 and TRBJ2-3; a possible D gene is TRBD2 (5 bases). The CDR3 has 13 amino acids. Germline V gene sequence: CDR1 MNHEY, CDR2 SVGAGI. V dropped 4 bases and J dropped 5 bases, with 10 bases sitting between them. CDR3 protein: CASSSPRGDTQYF. The CDR3 coding sequence is TGTGCCAGCAGTTCGCCACGGGGAGATACGCAGTATTTT.

The V call is TRBV18, the J call TRBJ1-2; D unresolved. The CDR3 covers 14 residues. Germline CDR1 and CDR2: KGHSH and LQKENI. V shed 3 bases and J shed 4 bases, with 12 bases lying between them. The CDR3 protein is CASSPSRYSYGYTF. The CDR3 DNA sequence: TGTGCCAGCTCACCCTCCCGCTACAGCTATGGCTACACCTTC.

This clonotype was seen ten or more times. The rearrangement links TRBV24-1 to TRBJ2-1; D possibly corresponds to TRBD2 (6 bases). The CDR3 has 16 residues. The germline V and J ends were trimmed by 4 bases and 5 bases, with 17 bases remaining between them. Germline V gene data show CDR1 as KGHDR and CDR2 as SFDVKD. In nucleotides, the CDR3 is TGTGCCACCAGTGACTGGGTCGGAGGGCGCCACAATGAGCAGTTCTTC. Protein sequence: CATSDWVGGRHNEQFF.

In this sample, this clonotype is medium-sized (0.01 to 0.1%). The chain employs TRBV28 and TRBJ2-1; D remains ambiguous. The V end was cut by 2 bases, the J end by 5 bases, with 10 bases between. The CDR3 has 14 amino acids. CDR1 and CDR2 (germline): MDHEN, SYDVKM. CDR3 region: CASSLQAPDNEQFF. The CDR3 DNA reads TGTGCCAGCAGTTTACAAGCGCCAGACAATGAGCAGTTCTTC.

V gene TRBV11-3 combines with J gene TRBJ2-1; TRBD1 agrees at 8 bases. CDR1 and CDR2 from the germline V gene are SGHNT and YENEEA. This CDR3 has 14 residues. V dropped 4 bases and J dropped 10; count of bases not matched to a gene: 9. CDR3 sequence reads: CASSWGQAYGEQFF. The CDR3 coding sequence is TGTGCCAGCAGCTGGGGACAGGCGTACGGGGAGCAGTTCTTC.

This clonotype was counted at least ten times. The V call is TRBV18, the J call TRBJ1-2, with 8 bases that match TRBD1. Losses at the gene ends were 6 bases for V and 5 bases for J; bases not matched to a gene: 14. The germline V gene has CDR1 KGHSH and CDR2 LQKENI. The CDR3 contains 16 residues. The CDR3 reads CASSRNGQGLSYGYTF. CDR3 in DNA: TGTGCCAGCTCCAGAAACGGACAGGGCCTCTCTTATGGCTACACCTTC.

This clonotype was counted ten times or more. This rearrangement joins TRBV10-3 to TRBJ1-2, with 7 bases fitting TRBD1. The germline gives CDR1 ENHRY, CDR2 SYGVKD. CDR3 length: 16 residues. The junction had 14 bases not matched to a gene; V was cut back by 4 bases and J by 6 bases. The DNA for the CDR3 is TGTGCCATCAGTGTCCCAACCCAGACAGGGTTCGATGGCTACACCTTC. Residues: CAISVPTQTGFDGYTF.

In this sample, this clonotype turned up many times. The genes are TRBV7-2 and TRBJ2-4; D is perhaps TRBD1 or TRBD2 (5 bases each). The CDR3 consists of 16 residues. Germline V gene lookup returns CDR1 SGHTA and CDR2 FQGNSA. V shed 5 bases and J shed 1 base, with 15 bases lying between them. CDR3 in amino acids: CASSHAGAGAKNIQYF. CDR3 nucleotides: TGTGCCAGCAGCCACGCCGGGGCCGGGGCCAAAAACATTCAGTACTTC.

This clonotype showed up many times. V gene TRBV11-2 combines with J gene TRBJ1-4; 7 bases are a match to TRBD1. Trimming removed 8 bases from V and 4 bases from J; junction bases left unmatched: 7. This CDR3 comprises 14 residues. Germline V lookup: CDR1 SGHAT, CDR2 FQNNGV. The CDR3, as DNA: TGTGCCAGCGGGGTCGGGACAGTTAATGAAAAACTGTTTTTT. It is translated as CASGVGTVNEKLFF.

This clonotype was seen repeatedly, ten times or more. The chain couples TRBV12-3 or TRBV12-4 to TRBJ2-3; D unclear. CDR3 length: 15 residues. Deletions cut 3 bases from V and 1 base from J, with 11 bases between. The CDR3: CASSFRRVGTDTQYF. Written as DNA, the CDR3 is TGTGCCAGCAGTTTCCGTCGGGTAGGCACAGATACGCAGTATTTT.

This clonotype was seen only once. V is TRBV6-6 and J is TRBJ2-6, with D unclear. Trimming took 6 bases from V and 0 from J, leaving 12 bases between them. Germline lookup yields CDR1 MNHNY and CDR2 SVGAGI (reference sequence). The CDR3 has 16 amino acids. The CDR3 DNA reads as TGTGCCAGCAGCCCCGTCGGCCCCTCTGGGGCCAACGTCCTGACTTTC. This codes for CASSPVGPSGANVLTF.